Each of the 6 T cell receptor beta chains below was sequenced from the same sample in a study of cytomegalovirus exposure and HLA in healthy donors. The PCR employed 60 Vbeta primers together with 13 Jbeta primers. Clones were read by immunoSEQ multiplex PCR, and TCRdb kept only the in-frame ones, dropping some. This sample yields around 140,000 clones, of which 60% to 80% are seen a single time; under 5.5% belongs to the top ten. The sequenced sample was PBMCs. These receptors were taken from a man between 50 and 59 years old in good health and CMV-seropositive.

V is TRBV5-1 and J is TRBJ2-7; 8 nucleotides align to TRBD2. The length of the CDR3 is 14 residues. CDR1 is SGHRS, CDR2 YFSETQ, per germline. The V gene end was trimmed by 0 bases and the J gene end by 11 bases; junction bases not matched to a gene: 10. In DNA, the CDR3 is TGCGCCAGCAGCTTGGCATTAGCGGGAATCGGTAAGTACTTC. Its translation: CASSLALAGIGKYF.

The rearrangement uses TRBV12-5 and TRBJ2-3; 15 bases line up with TRBD2. V shed 1 base, J shed 2 bases, and the junction held 13 bases outside the gene matches. Germline V CDR1 and CDR2: LGHNT, FRNRAP. This CDR3 contains 21 residues. In nucleotides, the CDR3 is TGTGCTAGTGGTTTGGCAACTCCGGGACTAGCGGGAGGCCGTACCACAGATACGCAGTATTTT. Residues: CASGLATPGLAGGRTTDTQYF.

The rearrangement links TRBV28 to TRBJ1-1; 10 bases line up with TRBD1. The germline V gene has CDR1 MDHEN and CDR2 SYDVKM. With 7 bases clipped from V and 1 base from J, the junction kept 12 bases outside the gene matches. The CDR3 spans 17 residues. The CDR3 loop is CASNPLGTGVRNTEAFF. In DNA form, the CDR3 reads TGTGCCAGCAACCCCCTCGGGACAGGGGTCCGGAACACTGAAGCTTTCTTT.

The V gene is TRBV5-1, the J gene TRBJ2-2; 11 nucleotides agree with TRBD2. J was trimmed by 4 bases and V by 3 bases; bases with no gene match: 2. In germline, CDR1 is SGHRS, CDR2 YFSETQ. The CDR3 is 15 residues long. In DNA form, the CDR3 reads TGCGCCAGCAGCTACACTAGCGGGAGCACCGGGGAGCTGTTTTTT. This translates into CASSYTSGSTGELFF.

The genes are TRBV5-1 and TRBJ2-5; 7 bases map to TRBD1. The CDR3 has 15 amino acids. The germline V gene encodes CDR1 SGHRS and CDR2 YFSETQ. V trimming: 4 bases; J trimming: 2 bases; junction bases outside the gene matches: 8. DNA of the CDR3: TGCGCCAGCAGCAAAACAGGGGCCAGACAAGAGACCCAGTACTTC. Its protein is CASSKTGARQETQYF.

The genes are TRBV4-1 and TRBJ1-2, with 10 bases identical to TRBD1. CDR1 is MGHRA and CDR2 is YSYEKL in the germline V gene. Losses at the gene ends were 4 bases for V and 8 bases for J; bases not matched to a gene: 19. The CDR3 runs 18 residues. CDR3 region: CASSRIFPLLDRGSGYTF. DNA of the CDR3: TGCGCCAGCAGCCGGATTTTTCCCCTCTTGGACAGGGGGAGCGGCTACACCTTC.